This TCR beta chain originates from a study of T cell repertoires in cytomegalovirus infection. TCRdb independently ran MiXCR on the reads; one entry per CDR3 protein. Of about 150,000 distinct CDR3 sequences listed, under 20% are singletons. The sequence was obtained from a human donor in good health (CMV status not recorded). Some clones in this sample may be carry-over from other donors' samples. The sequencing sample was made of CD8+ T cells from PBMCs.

Here the CDR3 reads CSVAGTSGSNEQFF. Written as DNA, the CDR3 is TGCAGCGTTGCCGGGACTAGCGGGAGTAATGAGCAGTTCTTC. This chain uses TRBV29-1 with TRBJ2-1, with 14 bases that match TRBD2. The CDR3 sequence is 14 residues long. Per germline, CDR1 SQVTM and CDR2 ANQGSEA. V lost 4 bases and J lost 7; bases outside the gene matches: 3.